This T cell receptor (beta chain) was captured in a study of T cells in Graves' hyperthyroidism and ophthalmopathy. Findings of the study overall: In blood, most of the thyroid clonotypes expanded above 0.001 were also present.

This clonotype showed up many times. Its antigen is not known. Uncontrolled infection, other autoimmune disease, pregnancy and lactation each barred patients from inclusion. Thyroid ultrasound and orbital computed tomography, with clinical symptoms and serum thyroxine and TRAb, informed diagnoses. TCR beta CDR3 sequences were amplified from RNA transcripts. The HTBI primer set drove a first-round RT-PCR of the TCR CDR3. TCRdb ran MiXCR on the multiplex PCR reads and lists one entry per CDR3 protein. The sample includes 550,000 to 700,000 distinct CDR3 sequences, roughly 14% of them seen just once. The germline V and J ends were trimmed by 3 bases and 6 bases, with 9 bases remaining between them. CDR3 size: 13 residues.

Sequenced input: blood. This chain joins TRBV12-3 or TRBV12-4 and TRBJ1-5; possibly TRBD1 for D (5 bases). The clonotype comes from a woman in her thirties or forties with Graves' ophthalmopathy. The CDR3 loop reads CASSLGGLQPQHF. CDR3 bases: TGTGCCAGCAGTTTGGGGGGACTTCAGCCCCAGCATTTT.